This T cell receptor (beta chain) derives from a study of CD8+CD57+ T cells in acquired aplastic anemia. Germline V gene data show CDR1 as SEHNR and CDR2 as FQNEAQ (reference sequence). This CDR3 is 15 amino acids long. V lost 3 bases, J lost 3 bases, and 14 bases lay in between. This clonotype was recorded a few times. It was patients with CD8+CD57+ cell expansion by flow cytometry who were chosen for sequencing. Genomic DNA templated the TCR beta VDJ and CDR3 profiling. MiXCR was run by TCRdb on the reads, yielding one entry per CDR3 protein. The repertoire holds roughly 250,000 distinct CDR3 sequences, with roughly 82% as singletons.

This rearrangement joins TRBV7-9 to TRBJ1-2; D ambiguous. The sequence was collected from a human donor with aplastic anemia. The sample comprised sorted CD4+, CD8+, or CD8+CD57+ T cells (not recorded which) from PBMCs. The CDR3 is CASSLTVGADYGYTF. CDR3 bases: TGTGCCAGCAGCTTGACGGTTGGCGCCGACTATGGCTACACCTTC.